Below are 20 T cell receptor beta chains sequenced from a single sample in a study of shared clonotypes between healthy human individuals. Produced via immunoSEQ multiplex PCR; TCRdb's table is partial and in-frame only. The sample includes 300,000 or so clones, around 72% of them seen just once. Sample: memory CD4+ T cells sorted from blood. Subset of the sample: CD45RA-negative fraction. The receptors derive from a young man in good health.

V usage is TRBV29-1 and J usage is TRBJ2-1; D gene ambiguous. V dropped 4 bases and J dropped 0 bases, with 13 bases sitting between them. The V gene's germline CDR1 is SQVTM and CDR2 ANQGSEA. The CDR3 is made up of 15 amino acids. The DNA for the CDR3 is TGCAGCGTTGCTGGTGGATTAAGCTCCTACAATGAGCAGTTCTTC. It specifies CSVAGGLSSYNEQFF.

V usage is TRBV5-1 and J usage is TRBJ2-6; 8 bases map to TRBD1. Trimming at V came to 2 bases and at J to 4 bases, leaving 5 bases not matched to a gene. Germline-derived CDR1 and CDR2 are SGHRS and YFSETQ. The CDR3 sequence is 16 residues long. The CDR3 spells CASSFQGASGANVLTF. The DNA for the CDR3 is TGCGCCAGCAGCTTCCAGGGGGCGTCGGGGGCCAACGTCCTGACTTTC.

The chain uses TRBV30 and TRBJ1-1; TRBD1 might be the D (6 bases). CDR1 GTSNPN and CDR2 SVGIG come from the germline V gene (reference sequence). V was pared by 5 bases and J by 1 base, with 17 bases between. The CDR3 loop spans 15 amino acids. The CDR3 spells CAWFLGAGRNTEAFF. CDR3 sequence (DNA): TGTGCCTGGTTTCTGGGGGCGGGTAGGAACACTGAAGCTTTCTTT.

This chain uses TRBV28 with TRBJ2-2, with TRBD2 matching 11 bases. V was pared by 4 bases and J by 0 bases, with 7 bases of the junction left unmatched. The CDR3 has 18 residues. Germline CDR1 MDHEN, CDR2 SYDVKM. CDR3 DNA: TGTGCCAGCAGTTACACCGGGACTAGCGGCGCGAACACCGGGGAGCTGTTTTTT. Translated: CASSYTGTSGANTGELFF.

This clone was observed many times. This chain joins TRBV6-1 and TRBJ1-5; D unclear. The V end lost 3 bases, the J end lost 3 bases, and 3 bases lay between the germline ends. The CDR3 extends over 12 amino acids. Per the germline V gene, CDR1 is MNHNS and CDR2 is SASEGT. The CDR3 DNA reads as TGTGCCAGCAGTGAGGACAATCAGCCCCAGCATTTT. Residues: CASSEDNQPQHF.

J is TRBJ1-3 and V is TRBV28; 12 nucleotides match TRBD1. In germline, CDR1 is MDHEN, CDR2 SYDVKM. Trimming at V came to 3 bases and at J to 2 bases, leaving 8 bases not matched to a gene. The CDR3 spans 18 residues. CDR3 in amino acids: CASSFPGTGGAAGNTIYF. DNA for the CDR3: TGTGCCAGCAGTTTCCCCGGGACAGGGGGCGCGGCTGGAAACACCATATATTTT.

This clone was found once. This chain links TRBV2 with TRBJ1-4, with 8 bases lining up with TRBD1. This CDR3 is built from 14 residues. Losses at the gene ends were 6 bases for V and 7 bases for J; bases not matched to a gene: 7. CDR1 SNHLY and CDR2 FYNNEI come from the germline V gene. The CDR3 region is CASSGQGATEKLFF. In DNA, the CDR3 is TGTGCCAGCAGCGGTCAGGGGGCAACTGAAAAACTGTTTTTT.

On this clone itself: A far larger clone is one base from this, pointing to a likely read error. The chain employs TRBV5-1 and TRBJ2-7; no firm D call. CDR3 length equals 14 residues. The V end lost 4 bases, the J end lost 5 bases, and 16 bases lay between the germline ends. CDR1 SGHRS and CDR2 YFSETQ come from the germline V gene. The DNA of the CDR3 is TGCGCCAGCAGCCCATCTTGGCTTTTGAACGAGCAGTACTTC. This translates into CASSPSWLLNEQYF. The variable domain in full, with the rest retrieved from reference TRBV5-1 and TRBJ2-7, is KAGVTQTPRYLIKTRGQQVTLSCSPISGHRSVSWYQQTPGQGLQFLFEYFSETQRNKGNFPGRFSGRQFSNSRSEMNVSTLELGDSALYLCASSPSWLLNEQYFGPGTRLTVT.

The chain couples TRBV5-4 to TRBJ2-7, with a tentative D call TRBD2 (6 bases). Germline values: CDR1 SGHNT, CDR2 YYREEE (reference sequence). The CDR3 has 14 residues. Trimming pared 0 bases from V and 7 bases from J, leaving 14 bases between. This chain's CDR3 is CASSLASGVGEQYF. CDR3 DNA: TGTGCCAGCAGCTTGGCCTCGGGGGTCGGGGAGCAGTACTTC.

V gene TRBV5-1 combines with J gene TRBJ2-1; 7 positions match TRBD2. V was clipped by 5 bases and J by 0 bases; unmatched bases: 5. CDR1 is SGHRS, CDR2 YFSETQ, per germline. The CDR3 contains 15 residues. The CDR3 DNA is TGCGCCAGCAGGGATCTAGCGGCCTCCTACAATGAGCAGTTCTTC. Amino acid sequence: CASRDLAASYNEQFF.

This chain joins TRBV6-1 and TRBJ2-1; 10 bases agree with TRBD2. The CDR3 runs to 16 residues. After removal of 1 base from V and 11 bases from J, the junction contained 11 bases not matched to a gene. Germline CDR1 and CDR2: MNHNS and SASEGT. CDR3 DNA: TGTGCCAGCAGTGAAGGGCTAGCGGGAGCCCAATCGCAGCAGTTCTTC. It yields the protein CASSEGLAGAQSQQFF.

This chain uses TRBV14 with TRBJ1-1, with D possibly matching TRBD1 (5 bases). Germline V gene data show CDR1 as SGHDN and CDR2 as FVKESK. With 6 bases removed from V and 3 bases from J, the gap between germline ends came to 17 bases. This CDR3 is built from 15 residues. The chain's CDR3 is CASRQQGGFDTEAFF. CDR3 nucleotide sequence: TGTGCCAGCAGACAGCAGGGTGGATTTGACACTGAAGCTTTCTTT.

This chain uses TRBV29-1 with TRBJ2-2; D is perhaps TRBD2 (5 bases). Germline lookup yields CDR1 SQVTM and CDR2 ANQGSEA. The CDR3 sequence is 14 residues long. The V and J ends lost 5 bases and 4 bases respectively, with 14 bases between them. CDR3 sequence (DNA): TGCAGCGTTTCTAGTGGGAGCTTCACCGGGGAGCTGTTTTTT. Protein product: CSVSSGSFTGELFF.

This sequence joins TRBV25-1 and TRBJ2-4; TRBD2 is a possible D gene (6 bases). Germline V gives CDR1 MGHDK, CDR2 SYGVNS. Trimming left V 5 bases short and J 9 bases short, with 14 bases between. The CDR3 is 13 amino acids. Here the CDR3 reads CASSPYPGGIQYF. The DNA for the CDR3 is TGTGCCAGCAGTCCCTATCCCGGGGGCATTCAGTACTTC. Complete variable domain (other parts from reference TRBV25-1 and TRBJ2-4): EADIYQTPRYLVIGTGKKITLECSQTMGHDKMYWYQQDPGMELHLIHYSYGVNSTEKGDLSSESTVSRIRTEHFPLTLESARPSHTSQYLCASSPYPGGIQYFGAGTRLSVL.

This chain links TRBV10-3 with TRBJ1-2, with TRBD1 matching 8 bases. Trimming at V came to 5 bases and at J to 5 bases, leaving 7 bases not matched to a gene. Germline CDR1 and CDR2: ENHRY and SYGVKD. This CDR3 has 14 residues. The CDR3 region has the DNA TGTGCCATCAGTTTGAGACAGGGGCTTTATGGCTACACCTTC. This gives the protein CAISLRQGLYGYTF.

This clone was seen a few times. This chain connects TRBV25-1 to TRBJ2-1, with D possibly being TRBD2 (6 bases). The V end lost 7 bases, the J end lost 5 bases, and 12 bases lay between the germline ends. The CDR3 runs to 13 residues. CDR1 is MGHDK and CDR2 is SYGVNS in the germline V gene. For the CDR3, the DNA is TGTGCCAGCACCGGGACTGGCAACAATGAGCAGTTCTTC. As protein: CASTGTGNNEQFF.

The table lists this clone with many counts. This chain joins TRBV6-1 and TRBJ2-5; TRBD2 matches 9 bases. Per the germline V gene, CDR1 is MNHNS and CDR2 is SASEGT. The CDR3 loop spans 15 amino acids. J gave up 6 bases and V 6 bases, and 11 bases lay outside the gene matches. CDR3 sequence: CASSRDVAGVQTQYF. The CDR3 DNA is TGTGCCAGCAGCCGCGACGTAGCGGGAGTTCAGACCCAGTACTTC.

The chain combines TRBV11-2 with TRBJ2-1; 11 bases map to TRBD2. V dropped 6 bases and J dropped 6; count of bases not matched to a gene: 16. Per germline, CDR1 SGHAT and CDR2 FQNNGV. The CDR3 runs to 18 residues. The CDR3 DNA reads as TGTGCCAGCAGGTCTTTTTTAGCGGGAGGGCCAACGGGCAATGAGCAGTTCTTC. Translated: CASRSFLAGGPTGNEQFF.

The chain is built from TRBV6-1 and TRBJ1-4; D not certain. The CDR3 length is 15 residues. The V gene lost 5 bases and the J gene lost 4 bases, with 14 bases spanning the gap. Germline V gene sequence: CDR1 MNHNS, CDR2 SASEGT. The CDR3 nucleotides are TGTGCCAGCAGTTCGGCGGTCAGGCTTAATGAAAAACTGTTTTTT. As protein: CASSSAVRLNEKLFF.

J is TRBJ1-1 and V is TRBV9; D not certain. This CDR3 comprises 13 residues. The V end was cut by 3 bases, the J end by 2 bases, with 8 bases between. The germline gives CDR1 SGDLS, CDR2 YYNGEE. CDR3 coding DNA: TGTGCCAGCAGCGGCTTGGGAAACACTGAAGCTTTCTTT. Its protein is CASSGLGNTEAFF.